These T cell receptor beta chains were read from a single sample in a study of T-cell memory formation after mild COVID-19. TCRdb reprocessed the 5' RACE reads with MiXCR, giving one entry per CDR3 protein. Here the sample spans about 140,000 distinct CDR3 sequences, 6% to 7% being singletons. What was sequenced was PBMCs or a T cell subset sorted from them (not recorded which). Receptor source: an adult woman who had mild COVID-19 (a few samples of this study predate the infection). Cell type and time point are not known. The CDR3 runs from the conserved cysteine through the conserved F or W. The order of the fields is V gene, clone size, D gene, J gene, CDR3 DNA, CDR3 protein. D genes are given only for firm matches. Not every row has a clone size; where given, it reads once, few, many or a size class.

>TRBV12-3/TRBV12-4|many|TRBD2|TRBJ2-5
TGTGCCAGCAGTTTTTCTAGCGGGAGGGCCAAGACCCAGTACTTC
CASSFSSGRAKTQYF
>TRBV7-8|many|NA|TRBJ1-1
TGTGCCAGCAGCCCCCGGCACATTGGCACTGAAGCTTTCTTT
CASSPRHIGTEAFF
>TRBV9|many|NA|TRBJ2-2
TGTGCCAGCAGCCGCGCGCCGAACACCGGGGAGCTGTTTTTT
CASSRAPNTGELFF
>TRBV30|NA|TRBD1|TRBJ1-5
TGTGCCTGGAGCCTCGGGACAGGGCTCTCTAGCAATCAGCCCCAGCATTTT
CAWSLGTGLSSNQPQHF
>TRBV5-1|many|TRBD2|TRBJ2-5
TGCGCCAGCAGGGGAGGGAATCGGGAGACCCAGTACTTC
CASRGGNRETQYF
>TRBV6-2/TRBV6-3|many|NA|TRBJ2-1
TGTGCCAGTATCGGCGTCAAGTACAATGAGCAGTTCTTC
CASIGVKYNEQFF
>TRBV3-1|few|NA|TRBJ2-5
TGTGCCAGCAGCCAAGCTGGGGGACAAGAGACCCAGTACTTC
CASSQAGGQETQYF
>TRBV19|NA|TRBD1|TRBJ1-5
TGTGCCAGTAAGAGAACAGGGGGCGGTCAGCCCCAGCATTTT
CASKRTGGGQPQHF
>TRBV5-6|many|TRBD1|TRBJ1-4
TGTGCCAGCAGCAGACAGGGGACTGCTAATGAAAAACTGTTTTTT
CASSRQGTANEKLFF
>TRBV7-2|many|NA|TRBJ2-1
TGTGCCAGCAGCTTAGGCTATAAGACCTACAATGAGCAGTTCTTC
CASSLGYKTYNEQFF
>TRBV6-1|few|TRBD1|TRBJ1-2
TGTGCCAGCAGTGAAGCTGCCGGGACAGGCTATGGCTACACCTTC
CASSEAAGTGYGYTF
>TRBV4-2|many|TRBD2|TRBJ2-7
TGTGCCAGCAGCAAGGGGGCGGGAGGGGATACGCAGCAGTACTTC
CASSKGAGGDTQQYF
>TRBV9|few|NA|TRBJ2-5
TGTGCCAGCAGCGGCGGTGGGACCCAGTACTTC
CASSGGGTQYF
>TRBV12-3/TRBV12-4|many|TRBD1|TRBJ2-7
TGTGCCAGCAGTTCCAAGACACGACAGGGAGTCCTACCCGAGCAGTACTTC
CASSSKTRQGVLPEQYF
>TRBV5-1|NA|TRBD1|TRBJ2-1
TGCGCCAGCAGCTTGGCCGCACAGGGACAGGGCAATGAGCAGTTCTTC
CASSLAAQGQGNEQFF
>TRBV14|NA|NA|TRBJ1-1
TGTGCCAGCAGCCAAGATTTTGGGGCCTTGAACACTGAAGCTTTCTTT
CASSQDFGALNTEAFF
>TRBV9|many|NA|TRBJ2-1
TGTGCCAGCAGCGTAGGGAGGGGGGGGTACAATGAGCAGTTCTTC
CASSVGRGGYNEQFF
>TRBV10-3|few|NA|TRBJ2-3
TGTGCCATCGCCTCCTTCACAGGGACAGATACGCAGTATTTT
CAIASFTGTDTQYF
>TRBV11-3|few|NA|TRBJ2-1
TGTGCCAGCAGTAGTGGGGGCTCGAACAATGAGCAGTTCTTC
CASSSGGSNNEQFF
>TRBV3-1|NA|TRBD2|TRBJ2-5
TGTGCCAGCAGCCGGCCGGGACTAGCGACGGGCGAGGGGACCCAGTACTTC
CASSRPGLATGEGTQYF
>TRBV13|NA|NA|TRBJ1-1
TGTGCCAGCAGCTTGGGGGGCCTATTCACTGAAGCTTTCTTT
CASSLGGLFTEAFF
>TRBV4-1|many|TRBD2|TRBJ2-3
TGCGCCAGCAGCCAAGGAGGACTAGCGAATAGTGCAGATACGCAGTATTTT
CASSQGGLANSADTQYF
>TRBV7-6|NA|NA|TRBJ2-3
TGTGCCAGCAGCTTCGAGTATTCCCGCACAGATACGCAGTATTTT
CASSFEYSRTDTQYF
>TRBV24-1|NA|NA|TRBJ1-6
TGTGCCACCAGTGATTCCGGGGACTATTCACCCCTCCACTTT
CATSDSGDYSPLHF
>TRBV7-6|NA|NA|TRBJ2-3
TGTGCCAGCAGCTTAGCGCTCACAGATACGCAGTATTTT
CASSLALTDTQYF
>TRBV19|NA|TRBD1|TRBJ2-4
TGTGCCAGTAGAGGGGACAGTAAAAACATTCAGTACTTC
CASRGDSKNIQYF
>TRBV11-3|many|NA|TRBJ1-1
TGTGCCAGCAGCGCGGACACTGAAGCTTTCTTT
CASSADTEAFF
>TRBV6-5|many|NA|TRBJ2-7
TGTGCCAGCAGTTCCGACCTCCCCCGCGAGCAGTACTTC
CASSSDLPREQYF
>TRBV6-1|NA|NA|TRBJ1-2
TGTGCCAGCACAAACCGGCTCAGGGGAGATCATGGCTACACCTTC
CASTNRLRGDHGYTF
>TRBV20-1|many|NA|TRBJ2-1
TGCAGTGCTAGACCCCTCATCCGGGGGCACAATGAGCAGTTCTTC
CSARPLIRGHNEQFF
>TRBV14|many|TRBD2|TRBJ2-1
TGTGCCAGCAGCCAAGATTGGACTAGCGGTGAGCAGTTCTTC
CASSQDWTSGEQFF
>TRBV3-1|many|NA|TRBJ2-1
TGTGCCAGCAGCCAGCAAAGGGGTGAGACAGACTACAATGAGCAGTTCTTC
CASSQQRGETDYNEQFF
>TRBV5-1|many|NA|TRBJ1-6
TGCGCCAGCAGCTTGATGAGCACCGGGACAAACCCGAATTCACCCCTCCACTTT
CASSLMSTGTNPNSPLHF
>TRBV6-2/TRBV6-3|NA|NA|TRBJ2-1
TGTGCCAGCAGCCTCAGACCCGTGGCCTACAATGAGCAGTTCTTC
CASSLRPVAYNEQFF
>TRBV18|few|TRBD1|TRBJ2-7
TGTGCCAGCTCTCAACGGACAGGGATCCATCTCATGGCAGCCTACGAGCAGTACTTC
CASSQRTGIHLMAAYEQYF
>TRBV5-1|many|NA|TRBJ2-2
TGCGCCAGCAGCCTCAGGACAGAACTAAACACCGGGGAGCTGTTTTTT
CASSLRTELNTGELFF
>TRBV6-2/TRBV6-3|few|NA|TRBJ2-1
TGTGCCAGCAGTTTCACTCCCCCGGTCGGCGGACTCATCTACAATGAGCAGTTCTTC
CASSFTPPVGGLIYNEQFF
>TRBV7-9|many|NA|TRBJ2-3
TGTGCCAGCAGCTTATCCCGGGCGGAAGATACGCAGTATTTT
CASSLSRAEDTQYF
>TRBV12-3/TRBV12-4|few|NA|TRBJ2-2
TGTGCCAGCAGTTTAGGGCAGGGGGAGCTGTTTTTT
CASSLGQGELFF
>TRBV12-3/TRBV12-4|few|NA|TRBJ1-2
TGTGCCAGCACCCTGTGGGGGGGAGGTGGCTACACCTTC
CASTLWGGGGYTF
>TRBV6-2/TRBV6-3|few|TRBD1|TRBJ1-2
TGTGCCAGCAGTGACCCCGGGACAGCCCCTAACTATGGCTACACCTTC
CASSDPGTAPNYGYTF
>TRBV6-2/TRBV6-3|many|TRBD2|TRBJ2-2
TGTGCCAGCAGTTGGGGACTAGCGTACGGCGGGGAGCTGTTTTTT
CASSWGLAYGGELFF
>TRBV7-9|few|NA|TRBJ2-3
TGTGCCAGCAGCTTAATAGGGGCAGATACGCAGTATTTT
CASSLIGADTQYF
>TRBV4-1|many|TRBD1|TRBJ2-5
TGCGCCAGCAGCCTATTGGACAGGACCCAAGAGACCCAGTACTTC
CASSLLDRTQETQYF
>TRBV6-2/TRBV6-3|NA|TRBD1|TRBJ1-1
TGTGCCAGCAGCCGCAACAGGGGGGATGAAGCTTTCTTT
CASSRNRGDEAFF
>TRBV4-3|NA|NA|TRBJ2-2
TGCGCCAGCAGCCAGTCGGGGTCCACCGGGGAGCTGTTTTTT
CASSQSGSTGELFF
>TRBV20-1|NA|NA|TRBJ1-5
TGCAGTGCTAGAAGCCCTCCAACCGGGGTCCTGGATAGCAATCAGCCCCAGCATTTT
CSARSPPTGVLDSNQPQHF
>TRBV3-2|few|NA|TRBJ2-1
TGTGCCAGCAGCCAAGATGGGCGGCCGGGACTAGGACTTTGCAATGAGCAGTTCTTC
CASSQDGRPGLGLCNEQFF
>TRBV19|NA|TRBD2|TRBJ2-7
TGTGCCAGTAGTATAGATTGGCGGGAGTCCGAGCAGTACTTC
CASSIDWRESEQYF
>TRBV20-1|many|NA|TRBJ1-2
TGCAGTGCTAGTGGAGGCTCTAACTATGGCTACACCTTC
CSASGGSNYGYTF
>TRBV12-3/TRBV12-4|few|NA|TRBJ1-2
TGTGCCAGCAGCCCAAGGGGCGCGGCGGCTGGCTACACCTTC
CASSPRGAAAGYTF
>TRBV5-1|few|NA|TRBJ1-3
TGCGCCAGCAGCTTTACACAGGGAGGTGGAAACACCATATATTTT
CASSFTQGGGNTIYF
>TRBV7-3|NA|TRBD2|TRBJ2-2
TGTGCCAGCAGACTAGCGGGGGACTCGAACACCGGGGAGCTGTTTTTT
CASRLAGDSNTGELFF
>TRBV5-1|NA|NA|TRBJ2-1
TGCGCCAGCAGCTTGGCGGGAGTCGGTAGGGATGAGCAGTTCTTC
CASSLAGVGRDEQFF